This T cell receptor beta chain was found in a study of blood T cell repertoires in COVID-19. About the research overall: Sites across the United States, Italy and Spain contributed samples from acute and convalescent COVID-19. PBMCs, B-cell-depleted T cells, or T cells were the source of the cDNA or gDNA that made up the material.

How the authors handled the data: For nucleated cells, counts were estimated from reference gene primer amplification. Data came from immunoSEQ multiplex PCR; TCRdb stores just in-frame clones and leaves some out. For V, J and clone size, that table is used; D and trimming come from the DNA. The sample has about 240,000 clones, roughly 80% seen once; the top ten hold roughly 9.6%. Sequenced sample: peripheral blood. The TCR was taken from a woman of 80 years or more with acute or convalescent COVID-19.

This CDR3 reads CASSQGARGGADTQYF. CDR3 nucleotide sequence: TGTGCCAGCAGCCAGGGGGCGCGGGGAGGGGCAGATACGCAGTATTTT. The rearrangement joins TRBV5-4 to TRBJ2-3; possibly TRBD1 for D (8 bases). Germline V lookup: CDR1 SGHNT, CDR2 YYREEE (reference sequence). Deletions cut 4 bases from V and 4 bases from J, with 19 bases between. This CDR3 is 16 amino acids long.